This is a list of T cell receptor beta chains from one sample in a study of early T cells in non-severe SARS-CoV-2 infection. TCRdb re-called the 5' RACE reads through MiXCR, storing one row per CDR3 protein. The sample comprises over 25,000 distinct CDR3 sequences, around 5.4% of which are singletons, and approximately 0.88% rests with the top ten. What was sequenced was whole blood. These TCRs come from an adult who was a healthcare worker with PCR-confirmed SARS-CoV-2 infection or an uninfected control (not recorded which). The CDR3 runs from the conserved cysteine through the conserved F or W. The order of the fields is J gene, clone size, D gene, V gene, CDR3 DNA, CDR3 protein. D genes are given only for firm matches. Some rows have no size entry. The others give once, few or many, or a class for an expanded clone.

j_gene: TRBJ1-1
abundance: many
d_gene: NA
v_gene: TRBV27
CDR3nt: TGTGCCAGCAGCTATATGGTAGGGACTGAAGCTTTCTTT
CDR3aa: CASSYMVGTEAFF

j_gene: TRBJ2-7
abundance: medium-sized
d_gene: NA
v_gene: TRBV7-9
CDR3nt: TGTGCCAGCTCCCTAAGCGGCGGGAACACCGAGCAGTACTTC
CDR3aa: CASSLSGGNTEQYF

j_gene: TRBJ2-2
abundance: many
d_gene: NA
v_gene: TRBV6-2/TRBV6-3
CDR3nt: TGTGCCAGCAGTTACCGGCAGCCCACCGGGGAGCTGTTTTTT
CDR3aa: CASSYRQPTGELFF

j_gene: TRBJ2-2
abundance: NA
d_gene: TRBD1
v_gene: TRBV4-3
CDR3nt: TGCGCCAGCAGCCAAGGTCATGGTGGGAGACAGGGTATTCCCGGGGAGCTGTTTTTT
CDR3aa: CASSQGHGGRQGIPGELFF

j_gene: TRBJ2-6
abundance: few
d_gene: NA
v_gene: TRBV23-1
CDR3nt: TGCGCCAGCAGTCAGTCCCCCAGTTCTTCTGGGGCCAACGTCCTGACTTTC
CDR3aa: CASSQSPSSSGANVLTF

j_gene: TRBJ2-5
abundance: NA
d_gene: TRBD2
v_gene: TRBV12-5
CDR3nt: TGTGCTAGTCCCTTGCGGGGGGCGGGTGAGACCCAGTACTTC
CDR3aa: CASPLRGAGETQYF

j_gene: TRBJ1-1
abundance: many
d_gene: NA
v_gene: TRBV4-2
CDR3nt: TGTGCCAGCAGCCCGTTCCCCAAGGGAAGTTTGACTGAAGCTTTCTTT
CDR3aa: CASSPFPKGSLTEAFF

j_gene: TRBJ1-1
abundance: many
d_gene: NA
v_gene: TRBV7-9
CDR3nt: TGTGCCAGCAGCTTACAGCAAAACACTGAAGCTTTCTTT
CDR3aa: CASSLQQNTEAFF

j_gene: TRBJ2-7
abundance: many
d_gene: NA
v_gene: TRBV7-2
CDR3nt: TGTGCCAGCGTCGGGGGCATCTACGAGCAGTACTTC
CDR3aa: CASVGGIYEQYF

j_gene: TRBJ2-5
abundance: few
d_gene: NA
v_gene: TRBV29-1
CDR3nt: TGCAGCGTCTTAGGGGGAGACGAGACCCAGTACTTC
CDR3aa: CSVLGGDETQYF

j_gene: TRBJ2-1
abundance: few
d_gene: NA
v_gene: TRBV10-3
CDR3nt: TGTGCCATCGCTAGAGGGTCAGGCAATGAGCAGTTCTTC
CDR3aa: CAIARGSGNEQFF

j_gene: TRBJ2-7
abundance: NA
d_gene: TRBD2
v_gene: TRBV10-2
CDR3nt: TGCGCCAGCAGTGATTACCCTTCTAGCGGGGGTTACGAGCAGTACTTC
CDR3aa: CASSDYPSSGGYEQYF

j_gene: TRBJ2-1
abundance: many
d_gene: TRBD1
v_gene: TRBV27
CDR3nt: TGTGCCAGCAGTTTACAGGGGGCATTCGTCTATGAGCAGTTCTTC
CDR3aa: CASSLQGAFVYEQFF

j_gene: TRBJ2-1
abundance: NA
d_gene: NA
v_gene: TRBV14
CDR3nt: TGTGCCAGCAGCCAATCTACTTGGGGGAATGAGCAGTTCTTC
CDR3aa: CASSQSTWGNEQFF

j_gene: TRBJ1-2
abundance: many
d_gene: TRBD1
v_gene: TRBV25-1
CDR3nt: TGTGCCAGCAGTGAATTTGGACAGGCAAGAAGCTACACCTTC
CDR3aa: CASSEFGQARSYTF

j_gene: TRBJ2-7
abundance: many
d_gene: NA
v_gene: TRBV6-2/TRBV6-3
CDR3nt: TGTGCCACCGCTACGGTAGTGTCTTACGAGCAGTACTTC
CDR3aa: CATATVVSYEQYF

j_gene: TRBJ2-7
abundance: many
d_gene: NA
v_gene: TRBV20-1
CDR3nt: TGCAGTGCTGGCACGGCCTCCTACGAGCAGTACTTC
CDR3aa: CSAGTASYEQYF

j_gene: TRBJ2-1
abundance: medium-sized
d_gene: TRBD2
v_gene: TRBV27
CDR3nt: TGTGCCAGCAGTTTGAAGTGGGAGGGATATGAGCAGTTCTTC
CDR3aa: CASSLKWEGYEQFF

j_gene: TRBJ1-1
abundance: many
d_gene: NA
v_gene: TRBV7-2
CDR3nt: TGTGCCAGCAGCTTACTCACGGCCATGAACACTGAAGCTTTCTTT
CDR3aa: CASSLLTAMNTEAFF

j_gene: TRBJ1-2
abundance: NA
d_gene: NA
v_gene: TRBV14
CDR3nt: TGTGCCAGCAGTCGGAACAGGGACATTGGCTACACCTTC
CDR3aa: CASSRNRDIGYTF

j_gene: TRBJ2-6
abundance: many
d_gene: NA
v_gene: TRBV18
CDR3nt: TGTGCCAGCTCACCCTCAGCGGGCGACTCTGGGGCCAACGTCCTGACTTTC
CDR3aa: CASSPSAGDSGANVLTF

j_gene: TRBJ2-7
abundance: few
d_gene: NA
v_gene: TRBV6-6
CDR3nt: TGTGCCAGCAGTTACTCGAATCTGGGGGAGCAGTACTTC
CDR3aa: CASSYSNLGEQYF

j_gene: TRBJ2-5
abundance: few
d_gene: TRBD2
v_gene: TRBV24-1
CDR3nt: TGTGCCACCAGTGACCACCTAGCGGGGGCGTACCAAGAGACCCAGTACTTC
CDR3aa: CATSDHLAGAYQETQYF

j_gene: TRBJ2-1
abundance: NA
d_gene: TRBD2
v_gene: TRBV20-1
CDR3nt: TGCAGTGCTAGAGATCACGGGACTAGCGCCGATGAGCAGTTCTTC
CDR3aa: CSARDHGTSADEQFF

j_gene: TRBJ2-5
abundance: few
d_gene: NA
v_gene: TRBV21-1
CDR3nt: TGTGCCAGCAGCCTGAAGGGACAGGGGGAAGAGACCCAGTACTTC
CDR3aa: CASSLKGQGEETQYF

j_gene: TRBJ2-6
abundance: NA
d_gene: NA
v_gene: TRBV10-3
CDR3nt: TGTGCCATCACCCAGGCTGGGGCCAACGTCCTGACTTTC
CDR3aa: CAITQAGANVLTF

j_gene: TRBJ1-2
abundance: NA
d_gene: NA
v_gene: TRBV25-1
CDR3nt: TGTGCCAGCAGTTTAGGGACTATCGGTGGCTACACCTTC
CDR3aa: CASSLGTIGGYTF

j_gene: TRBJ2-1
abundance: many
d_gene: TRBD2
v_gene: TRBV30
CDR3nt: TGTGCCTGGAGAGAAGGCGGGAGGAACCCTTACAATGAGCAGTTCTTC
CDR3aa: CAWREGGRNPYNEQFF

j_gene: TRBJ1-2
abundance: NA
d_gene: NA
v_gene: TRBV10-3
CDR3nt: TGTGCCATCAGGGATAGGGGCGGCTACACCTTC
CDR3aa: CAIRDRGGYTF

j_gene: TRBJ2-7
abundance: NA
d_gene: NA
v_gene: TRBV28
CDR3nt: TGTGCCAGCAGCCCGCCCCCCCCGGAGGAGCAGTACTTC
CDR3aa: CASSPPPPEEQYF

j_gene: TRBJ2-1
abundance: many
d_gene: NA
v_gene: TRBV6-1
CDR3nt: TGTGCCAGTTTATTTAAGGACAATGAGCAGTTCTTC
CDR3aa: CASLFKDNEQFF

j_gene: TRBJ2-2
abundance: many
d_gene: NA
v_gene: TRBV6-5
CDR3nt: TGTGCCAGCAGTAACTTAGATTCCTCCGGGACAACCAACACCGGGGAGCTGTTTTTT
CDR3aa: CASSNLDSSGTTNTGELFF

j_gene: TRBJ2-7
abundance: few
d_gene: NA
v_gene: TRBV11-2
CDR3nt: TGTGCCAGCAGGGGAAGTGTAGGCGGGATCCCCTACGAGCAGTACTTC
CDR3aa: CASRGSVGGIPYEQYF

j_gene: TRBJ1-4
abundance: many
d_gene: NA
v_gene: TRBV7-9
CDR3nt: TGTGCCAGCAGCGTGGGAGCAACTAATGAAAAACTGTTTTTT
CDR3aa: CASSVGATNEKLFF

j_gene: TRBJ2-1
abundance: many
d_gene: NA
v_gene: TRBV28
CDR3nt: TGTGCCAGCAGTTTACCCGACAGAGAGCAGTTCTTC
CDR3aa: CASSLPDREQFF

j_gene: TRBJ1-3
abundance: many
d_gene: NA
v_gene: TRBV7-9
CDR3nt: TGTGCCAGCAGCTTATTGTATGGAAACACCATATATTTT
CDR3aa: CASSLLYGNTIYF

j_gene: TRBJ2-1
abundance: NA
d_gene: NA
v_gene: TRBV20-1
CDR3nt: TGCAGTGCTAGGTTGGCGGGGAAGAACAATGAGCAGTTCTTC
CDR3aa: CSARLAGKNNEQFF

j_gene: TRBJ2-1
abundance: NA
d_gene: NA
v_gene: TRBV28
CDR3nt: TGTGCCAGCAGTTTATCCGTTAGGGTTGGGGAGCAGTTCTTC
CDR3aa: CASSLSVRVGEQFF

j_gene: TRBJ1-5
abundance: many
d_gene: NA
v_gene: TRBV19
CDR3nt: TGTGCCAGTAGTATGGACTATAGCAATCAGCCCCAGCATTTT
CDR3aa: CASSMDYSNQPQHF

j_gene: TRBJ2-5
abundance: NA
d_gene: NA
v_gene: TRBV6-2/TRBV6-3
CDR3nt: TGTGCCAGCAGTTATCAAGGGAAGACCCAGTACTTC
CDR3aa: CASSYQGKTQYF

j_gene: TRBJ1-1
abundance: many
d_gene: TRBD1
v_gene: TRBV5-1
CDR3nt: TGCGCCAGCAGCTTGACAGGGGCGGACACTGAAGCTTTCTTT
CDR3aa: CASSLTGADTEAFF

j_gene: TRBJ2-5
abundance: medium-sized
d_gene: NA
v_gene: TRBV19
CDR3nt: TGTGCCAGTAGTCCCGGTGTCAGGGGAGAGACCCAGTACTTC
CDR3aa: CASSPGVRGETQYF

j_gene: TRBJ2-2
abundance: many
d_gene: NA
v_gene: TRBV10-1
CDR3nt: TGCGCCAGCAGGGAAGCGGAGAACACCGGGGAGCTGTTTTTT
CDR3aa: CASREAENTGELFF

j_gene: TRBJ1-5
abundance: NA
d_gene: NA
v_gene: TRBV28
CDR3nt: TGTGCCAGCAGTTTACCTAGACCACCCAATCAGCCCCAGCATTTT
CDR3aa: CASSLPRPPNQPQHF

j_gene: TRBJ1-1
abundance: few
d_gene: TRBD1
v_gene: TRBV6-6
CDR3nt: TGTGCCAGCAGTCCGACAGGGTTCGGTGAAGCTTTCTTT
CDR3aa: CASSPTGFGEAFF

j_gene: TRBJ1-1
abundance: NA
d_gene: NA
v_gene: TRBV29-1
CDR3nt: TGCAGCGTTGAAGAACTCTCAATGAACACTGAAGCTTTCTTT
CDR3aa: CSVEELSMNTEAFF

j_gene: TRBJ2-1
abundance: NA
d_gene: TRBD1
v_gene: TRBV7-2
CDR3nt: TGTGCCAGCAGCTACAGGGGCTTGAGCTCCTACAATGAGCAGTTCTTC
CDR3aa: CASSYRGLSSYNEQFF

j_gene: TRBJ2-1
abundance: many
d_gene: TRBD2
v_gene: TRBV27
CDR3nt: TGTGCCAGCAGTTTTCGTTTCCCTAGCGGAACCAGTTACAATGAGCAGTTCTTC
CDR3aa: CASSFRFPSGTSYNEQFF

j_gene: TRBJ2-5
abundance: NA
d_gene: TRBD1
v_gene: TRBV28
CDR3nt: TGTGCCAGCAGTCCTACCGGACAGGGGGCAAGGCAAGAGACCCAGTACTTC
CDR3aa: CASSPTGQGARQETQYF

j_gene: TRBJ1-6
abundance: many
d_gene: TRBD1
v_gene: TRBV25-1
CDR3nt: TGTGCCACCTCCCGGGACAGGGCCTATAATTCACCCCTCCACTTT
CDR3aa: CATSRDRAYNSPLHF

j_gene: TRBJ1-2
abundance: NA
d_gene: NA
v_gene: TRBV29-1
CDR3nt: TGCAGCGTTGAAGTGGGGCCAGGGGTAGGCTATGGCTACACCTTC
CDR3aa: CSVEVGPGVGYGYTF

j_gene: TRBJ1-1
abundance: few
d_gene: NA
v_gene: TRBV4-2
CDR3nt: TGTGCCAGCAGCCAAGGGGGGGGCATGAACACTGAAGCTTTCTTT
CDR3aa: CASSQGGGMNTEAFF

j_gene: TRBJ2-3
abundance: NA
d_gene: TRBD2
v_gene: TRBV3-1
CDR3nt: TGTGCCAGCAGCCGCAATAGCGGGGGGGCTTTAGATACGCAGTATTTT
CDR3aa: CASSRNSGGALDTQYF

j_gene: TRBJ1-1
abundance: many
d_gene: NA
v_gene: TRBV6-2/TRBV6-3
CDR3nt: TGTGCCAGCAGCAAGGGGGTGACGAACACTGAAGCTTTCTTT
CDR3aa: CASSKGVTNTEAFF

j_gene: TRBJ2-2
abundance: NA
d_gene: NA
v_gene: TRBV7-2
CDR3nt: TGTGCCAGCAGCCTGGGCGGGGTGAACACCGGGGAGCTGTTTTTT
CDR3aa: CASSLGGVNTGELFF